These 25 T cell receptor beta chains were all obtained from the same sample, sequenced in a study of blood T cells in healthy people across ages. A second PCR of about 6 to 11 cycles used a sample-barcoded 5' primer and a J-beta primer mix. MiXCR, run by TCRdb on the 5' RACE reads, gives a single entry per CDR3 protein. The sample yields roughly 700,000 distinct CDR3 sequences, 25% seen once. The same specimen was also included in a second study, on T cells of mothers and their children.

Input material: blood. The receptor source for this set is a boy between 10 and 17 years old in good health.

The J gene is TRBJ2-5, the V gene TRBV5-1; no clear D. The J call may be mistaken, given a closer DNA end match to TRBJ2-7. Germline V lookup: CDR1 SGHRS, CDR2 YFSETQ. The CDR3 runs 13 residues. DNA of the CDR3: TGCGCCAGCCACCCGGACGGCCTCGGCGAGCAGTACTTC. This codes for CASHPDGLGEQYF.

This clonotype was seen a few times. This may arise from a read error, as a much more abundant clone is one base away. The chain has TRBV12-3 or TRBV12-4 and TRBJ2-2, with no clear D. The V end was cut by 4 bases, the J end by 7 bases, with 4 bases between. The CDR3 is 11 residues long. As DNA, the CDR3 is TGTGCCAGCAGTTGGAGCGGGGAGCTGTTTTTT. Translation gives CASSWSGELFF.

This clonotype came up a few times. V gene TRBV29-1 combines with J gene TRBJ2-4; D is perhaps TRBD2 (5 bases). Trimming left V 4 bases short and J 6 bases short, with 13 bases between. From germline, CDR1 is SQVTM and CDR2 ANQGSEA. The CDR3 consists of 13 residues. DNA of the CDR3: TGCAGCGTTGGGTGGGATCGGGGAAACATTCAGTACTTC. Its protein product is CSVGWDRGNIQYF.

This clonotype was detected a few times. The chain links TRBV3-1 to TRBJ2-1; possible D gene TRBD2, 6 bases. The J call could be wrong; TRBJ2-5 is a better fit for the DNA end. Germline loops: CDR1 LGHDT, CDR2 YNNKEL (reference sequence). This CDR3 has 17 amino acids. The DNA of the CDR3 is TGTGCCAGCAGCCAAGGACTTGGCGGGGCTATTGGGGAGACCCAGTACTTC. Translating it yields CASSQGLGGAIGETQYF.

The CDR3 DNA sequence: TGTGCCAGCAGACAGGGGGCATCAGATACGCAGTATTTT. Translating it yields CASRQGASDTQYF. The chain employs TRBV7-2 and TRBJ2-3, with 9 bases aligning to TRBD1. The CDR3 length is 13 residues. V shed 6 bases, J shed 4 bases, and the junction held 2 bases outside the gene matches. Germline V gene lookup returns CDR1 SGHTA and CDR2 FQGNSA. The variable domain in full, with the rest retrieved from reference TRBV7-2 and TRBJ2-3, is GAGVSQSPSNKVTEKGKDVELRCDPISGHTALYWYRQSLGQGLEFLIYFQGNSAPDKSGLPSDRFSAERTGGSVSTLTIQRTQQEDSAVYLCASRQGASDTQYFGPGTRLTVL.

The chain combines TRBV12-5 with TRBJ2-3, with no clear D. In germline, CDR1 is LGHNT, CDR2 FRNRAP. The CDR3 is made up of 14 amino acids. V shed 6 bases and J shed 2 bases, with 12 bases lying between them. The CDR3 loop reads CASGESSFTDTQYF. In DNA, the CDR3 is TGTGCTAGTGGGGAGAGCAGCTTCACAGATACGCAGTATTTT.

This clonotype was detected ten times or more. The rearrangement uses TRBV7-9 and TRBJ1-1, with unresolved D. The CDR3 runs to 12 residues. Trimming removed 6 bases at V and 0 bases at J, with 5 bases between. Looked up from germline, CDR1 is SEHNR and CDR2 is FQNEAQ (reference sequence). Here the CDR3 DNA reads TGTGCCAGCAGTCGGATGAACACTGAAGCTTTCTTT. Protein: CASSRMNTEAFF. The variable domain in full, with the rest retrieved from reference TRBV7-9 and TRBJ1-1, is DTGVSQNPRHKITKRGQNVTFRCDPISEHNRLYWYRQTLGQGPEFLTYFQNEAQLEKSRLLSDRFSAERPKGSFSTLEIQRTEQGDSAMYLCASSRMNTEAFFGQGTRLTVV.

This clonotype was counted between two and nine times. The chain links TRBV4-3 to TRBJ1-6; the D is unclear. Trimming left V 0 bases short and J 8 bases short, with 11 bases between. In germline, CDR1 is LGHNA, CDR2 YSLEER. The CDR3 runs to 15 residues. CDR3 loop: CASSQDVNEDSPLHF. Written as DNA, the CDR3 is TGCGCCAGCAGCCAAGATGTAAATGAGGATTCACCCCTCCACTTT.

With respect to this clonotype: One end of the junction fails to match germline, which may point to a read error. This chain uses TRBV7-8 with TRBJ2-3, with a tentative D call TRBD1 (5 bases). Germline lookup yields CDR1 SGHVS and CDR2 FQNEAQ. CDR3 length equals 18 residues. The CDR3 DNA sequence: TGTGCCAGCAACTTACAAACAGGCCCCAACCCTAGCACAGATACGCAGTATTTT. The encoded protein is CASNLQTGPNPSTDTQYF.

The sample holds a few counts of this clonotype. The V and J genes are TRBV27 and TRBJ1-6; 7 bases map to TRBD1. Trimming removed 6 bases from V and 6 bases from J; junction bases left unmatched: 5. The CDR3 has 14 residues. Germline assignment: CDR1 MNHEY and CDR2 SMNVEV (reference sequence). CDR3 in amino acids: CASRYRGSNSPLHF. The CDR3 region has the DNA TGTGCCAGCAGGTACAGGGGAAGTAATTCACCCCTCCACTTT.

V and J are TRBV12-5 and TRBJ2-2, with unresolved D. Trimming left V 3 bases short and J 4 bases short, with 9 bases between. Germline V gene sequence: CDR1 LGHNT, CDR2 FRNRAP. There are 14 residues in the CDR3. CDR3 loop: CASGFGEATGELFF. In DNA, the CDR3 is TGTGCTAGTGGTTTTGGTGAGGCCACCGGGGAGCTGTTTTTT.

The sample holds a few counts of this clonotype. The chain is built from TRBV12-3 or TRBV12-4 and TRBJ1-4, with TRBD1 as a possible D gene (5 bases). This CDR3 has 16 residues. V lost 2 bases and J lost 1, with 11 bases in between. The CDR3 bases are TGTGCCAGCAGTTTAAAGGGGAGCCTAACTAATGAAAAACTGTTTTTT. Its translation is CASSLKGSLTNEKLFF.

The V call is TRBV3-1, the J call TRBJ2-5; 8 nucleotides align to TRBD1. Near its end, the DNA agrees better with TRBJ2-7, so the J call may be wrong. The CDR3 consists of 15 residues. Germline V gene lookup returns CDR1 LGHDT and CDR2 YNNKEL (reference sequence). The CDR3 DNA reads as TGTGCCAGCAGCCGACCGGGGACAGGAAACTACGAGCAGTACTTC. Translated, it gives CASSRPGTGNYEQYF.

The CDR3 DNA reads as TGTGCCACCAGCAGAGATAGCGGAGATGAAAAACTGTTTTTT. Translating gives CATSRDSGDEKLFF. The V gene is TRBV15, the J gene TRBJ1-4; D remains unclear. This CDR3 spans 14 amino acids. The germline V gene has CDR1 LNHNV and CDR2 YYDKDF (reference sequence). Trimming cost V 0 bases and J 6 bases, with 8 bases left between them.

This clonotype appeared a few times. CDR3 residues: CASSTELAGVPYNEQFF. CDR3 nucleotides: TGTGCCAGTAGTACCGAGTTAGCGGGAGTACCCTACAATGAGCAGTTCTTC. The chain combines TRBV19 with TRBJ2-1; TRBD2 matches at 9 bases. The V gene end was trimmed by 4 bases and the J gene end by 2 bases; junction bases not matched to a gene: 9. This CDR3 is built from 17 residues. The germline CDR1 and CDR2 sequences are LNHDA and SQIVND (reference sequence). The full variable domain, completed using reference TRBV19 and TRBJ2-1, is DGGITQSPKYLFRKEGQNVTLSCEQNLNHDAMYWYRQDPGQGLRLIYYSQIVNDFQKGDIAEGYSVSREKKESFPLTVTSAQKNPTAFYLCASSTELAGVPYNEQFFGPGTRLTVL.

The chain joins TRBV11-2 to TRBJ2-5; 8 bases are a match to TRBD2. The trim removed 8 bases at V and 1 base at J, leaving 12 bases unmatched. Germline V gives CDR1 SGHAT, CDR2 FQNNGV. This CDR3 spans 16 amino acids. CDR3 loop: CASSRRGAGRQETQYF. CDR3 nucleotides: TGTGCCAGCTCCCGGCGGGGGGCTGGACGCCAAGAGACCCAGTACTTC.

This chain connects TRBV29-1 to TRBJ1-4; D is ambiguous. V lost 4 bases and J 0 bases, leaving 9 bases between the germline ends. The V gene's germline CDR1 is SQVTM and CDR2 ANQGSEA. The CDR3 sequence is 14 residues long. This CDR3 is CSVANHPTNEKLFF. In DNA, the CDR3 is TGCAGCGTTGCGAATCACCCAACTAATGAAAAACTGTTTTTT.

The J gene is TRBJ1-3, the V gene TRBV12-5; D uncertain. Trimming stripped 3 bases from V and 4 bases from J, with 10 bases between. Germline loops: CDR1 LGHNT, CDR2 FRNRAP. The CDR3 runs 14 residues. CDR3 in DNA: TGTGCTAGTGGTTTCTCTACGGTGGGAAACACCATATATTTT. Amino acids: CASGFSTVGNTIYF.

A few counts support this clonotype. V is TRBV15 and J is TRBJ2-1; D is possibly TRBD2 (5 bases). In germline, CDR1 is LNHNV, CDR2 YYDKDF (reference sequence). This CDR3 spans 14 amino acids. The V and J ends lost 0 bases and 3 bases respectively, with 6 bases between them. The CDR3 coding sequence is TGTGCCACCAGCAGAGATCGGGACTACAATGAGCAGTTCTTC. As protein: CATSRDRDYNEQFF.

The chain joins TRBV29-1 to TRBJ2-1; TRBD1 agrees at 8 bases. V gave up 3 bases and J gave up 8 bases; unmatched junction bases: 9. The CDR3 runs 14 residues. CDR1 SQVTM and CDR2 ANQGSEA come from the germline V gene. The CDR3 sequence: CSVEVWTGSDEQFF. The CDR3 nucleotides read TGCAGCGTTGAGGTTTGGACAGGGAGTGATGAGCAGTTCTTC.

V usage is TRBV9 and J usage is TRBJ2-7, with 10 bases identical to TRBD1. Looked up from germline, CDR1 is SGDLS and CDR2 is YYNGEE. The CDR3 runs to 14 residues. V lost 2 bases and J lost 7; bases outside the gene matches: 6. The CDR3 DNA sequence: TGTGCCAGCAGCGTCTACGACAGGGGGCAAGAGCAGTACTTC. This codes for CASSVYDRGQEQYF.

This clonotype came up a few times. The gene calls are TRBV10-3 and TRBJ2-7; TRBD2 matches at 7 bases. V gave up 6 bases and J gave up 6 bases; unmatched junction bases: 5. Germline V gene lookup returns CDR1 ENHRY and CDR2 SYGVKD. The CDR3 runs 12 residues. The CDR3 loop is CAIRGTMGEQYF. Here the CDR3 DNA reads TGTGCCATCAGGGGGACTATGGGCGAGCAGTACTTC.

The chain uses TRBV6-6 and TRBJ2-7; 9 nucleotides agree with TRBD1. J gave up 2 bases and V 6 bases, and 5 bases lay outside the gene matches. CDR3 length: 14 amino acids. Germline CDR1 reads MNHNY; CDR2 reads SVGAGI (reference sequence). The CDR3 DNA reads as TGTGCCAGCAGGGGGACAGGGCTACCCTACGAGCAGTACTTC. It translates to CASRGTGLPYEQYF.

The chain employs TRBV7-8 and TRBJ1-2, with a weak D call TRBD1 (5 bases). The CDR3 runs 16 residues. Trimming took off 5 bases at V and 5 bases at J, with 21 bases between the two ends. Germline CDR1 reads SGHVS; CDR2 reads FQNEAQ. The CDR3 loop reads CASSARLWGFIYGYTF. The CDR3, as DNA: TGTGCCAGCAGCGCCCGCCTTTGGGGGTTCATATATGGCTACACCTTC.

The chain employs TRBV2 and TRBJ2-5; D is perhaps TRBD1 (6 bases). This CDR3 is 13 amino acids long. Germline values: CDR1 SNHLY, CDR2 FYNNEI. V shed 0 bases and J shed 5 bases, with 7 bases lying between them. The CDR3 reads CASSEARGETQYF. The DNA of the CDR3 is TGTGCCAGCAGTGAAGCAAGGGGGGAGACCCAGTACTTC.